This T cell receptor (beta chain) was obtained from a study of naive and memory T cell subsets. Two oligonucleotides, mixed equimolar, formed the beta constant-region primer covering TRBC1 and TRBC2. TCRdb itself ran the UMI-ligation and nested PCR reads through MiXCR, one entry per CDR3 protein. The sample contains under 100,000 distinct CDR3 sequences, roughly 7.3% of which appear only once. Alpha and beta libraries were amplified separately from the second PCR onward. The study's findings and limits: TCR counts from RNA may reflect activation-linked expression changes.

This CDR3 comprises 14 residues. The germline CDR1 and CDR2 sequences are DFQATT and SNEGSKA (reference sequence). After removal of 6 bases from V and 9 bases from J, the junction contained 7 bases not matched to a gene. This clonotype was detected many times. Its target is not known. Sequenced material: central memory CD4+ T cells from blood. The sequence was collected from a human donor in good health. The chain employs TRBV20-1 and TRBJ2-1; 14 nucleotides match TRBD2. Here the CDR3 DNA reads TGCAGTGCCAGACTAGCGGGAGGGCCGGTTGAGCAGTTCTTC. This translates into CSARLAGGPVEQFF.